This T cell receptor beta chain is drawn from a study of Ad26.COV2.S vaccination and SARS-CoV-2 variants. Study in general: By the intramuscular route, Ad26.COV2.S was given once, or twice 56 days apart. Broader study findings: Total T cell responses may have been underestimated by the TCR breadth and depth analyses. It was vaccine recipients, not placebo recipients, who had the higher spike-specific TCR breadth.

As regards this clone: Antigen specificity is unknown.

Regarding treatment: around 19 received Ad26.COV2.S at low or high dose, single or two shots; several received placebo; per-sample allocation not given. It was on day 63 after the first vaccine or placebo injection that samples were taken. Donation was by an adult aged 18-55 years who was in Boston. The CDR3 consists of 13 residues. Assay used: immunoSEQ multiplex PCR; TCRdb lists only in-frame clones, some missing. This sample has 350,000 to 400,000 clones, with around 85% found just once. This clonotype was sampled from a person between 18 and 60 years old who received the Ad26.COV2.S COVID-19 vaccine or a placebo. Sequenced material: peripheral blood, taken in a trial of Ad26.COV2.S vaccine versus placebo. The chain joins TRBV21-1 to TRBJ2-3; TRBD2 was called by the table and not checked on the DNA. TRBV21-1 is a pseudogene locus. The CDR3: CASSKDGTDTQYF. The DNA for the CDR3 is TGTGCCAGCAGCAAAGACGGGACAGATACGCAGTATTTT.